These 16 T cell receptor beta chains came from one sample sequenced in a study of response to subunit inactivated influenza vaccine. Via MiXCR, TCRdb re-called the RT-PCR reads, giving one row per CDR3 protein. The sample lists about 700,000 distinct CDR3 sequences, approximately 15% occurring once. The source was PBMCs from blood, collected 14 days before vaccination. The receptor source for this set is a man aged 45 to 65 who received an inactivated influenza vaccine.

This clonotype was observed many times. The chain links TRBV29-1 to TRBJ1-2, with no clear D. This CDR3 is built from 12 residues. The germline V and J ends were trimmed by 3 bases and 2 bases, with 7 bases remaining between them. Germline-derived CDR1 and CDR2 are SQVTM and ANQGSEA. As DNA, the CDR3 is TGCAGCGTTGACTACAGCAACTATGGCTACACCTTC. This translates into CSVDYSNYGYTF.

V usage is TRBV5-1 and J usage is TRBJ2-7, with 7 bases lining up with TRBD1. The V gene end was trimmed by 1 base and the J gene end by 5 bases; junction bases not matched to a gene: 6. The germline gives CDR1 SGHRS, CDR2 YFSETQ. The CDR3 is 14 residues long. CDR3 DNA: TGCGCCAGCAGCTTGTCTGGGACAGCCCACGAGCAGTACTTC. Protein: CASSLSGTAHEQYF.

This clonotype was detected only a few times. The chain employs TRBV2 and TRBJ1-6; 7 bases agree with TRBD1. Germline V gene lookup returns CDR1 SNHLY and CDR2 FYNNEI. CDR3 length equals 14 residues. J gave up 10 bases and V 6 bases, and 9 bases lay outside the gene matches. CDR3 nucleotides: TGTGCCAGCAGCGCCGGGACAGAGAGGTCACCCCTCCACTTT. Its translation: CASSAGTERSPLHF.

This chain connects TRBV5-1 to TRBJ2-3; TRBD2 is a possible D gene (5 bases). Trimming stripped 4 bases from V and 1 base from J, with 16 bases between. The CDR3 loop spans 16 amino acids. Germline V gene sequence: CDR1 SGHRS, CDR2 YFSETQ. CDR3 bases: TGCGCCAGCAGCCAGGCACGGGATTCTGGCACAGATACGCAGTATTTT. Amino acid sequence: CASSQARDSGTDTQYF. The full variable domain, rest sourced from reference TRBV5-1 and TRBJ2-3, is KAGVTQTPRYLIKTRGQQVTLSCSPISGHRSVSWYQQTPGQGLQFLFEYFSETQRNKGNFPGRFSGRQFSNSRSEMNVSTLELGDSALYLCASSQARDSGTDTQYFGPGTRLTVL.

This clonotype has more than one count but fewer than ten. This chain joins TRBV27 and TRBJ2-2, with a tentative D call TRBD1 (7 bases). Trimming left V 5 bases short and J 5 bases short, with 18 bases between. The CDR3 totals 16 residues. From germline, CDR1 is MNHEY and CDR2 SMNVEV (reference sequence). Here the CDR3 DNA reads TGTGCCAGCAGTCCCGGAGGAGGGGGCATAACCGGGGAGCTGTTTTTT. Its translation: CASSPGGGGITGELFF.

CDR3 sequence reads: CATSDFKFGTDYNEQFF. CDR3 DNA sequence: TGTGCCACCAGTGATTTCAAGTTTGGGACGGACTACAATGAGCAGTTCTTC. This chain uses TRBV24-1 with TRBJ2-1; D is tentatively TRBD1 or TRBD2 (5 bases each). CDR3 size: 17 residues. V lost 1 base, J lost 3 bases, and 15 bases lay in between. Germline CDR1 is KGHDR and CDR2 is SFDVKD.

Only a few counts were recorded for this clonotype. The chain links TRBV7-2 to TRBJ2-7; TRBD2 matches at 12 bases. The V and J ends lost 0 bases and 4 bases, in that order; junction bases with no gene match: 4. Germline V gives CDR1 SGHTA, CDR2 FQGNSA. The CDR3 spans 16 residues. CDR3 sequence reads: CASSLATSGRAYEQYF. DNA of the CDR3: TGTGCCAGCAGCTTAGCGACTAGCGGGAGAGCGTACGAGCAGTACTTC.

The J gene is TRBJ1-6, the V gene TRBV27; TRBD1 matches 8 bases. CDR3 length: 15 residues. Germline V gene lookup returns CDR1 MNHEY and CDR2 SMNVEV (reference sequence). V was clipped by 3 bases and J by 10 bases; unmatched bases: 8. Written as DNA, the CDR3 is TGTGCCAGCAGTTTGGGTTACAGGGGGAACTCACCCCTCCACTTT. Residues: CASSLGYRGNSPLHF.

This clonotype has at least ten counts. CDR3 region: CASSLQQPDQPQHF. CDR3 in DNA: TGTGCCAGCAGTTTGCAACAGCCTGATCAGCCCCAGCATTTT. The chain combines TRBV12-3 or TRBV12-4 with TRBJ1-5; D gene ambiguous. The CDR3 spans 14 residues. The V gene lost 3 bases and the J gene lost 5 bases, with 11 bases spanning the gap.

The chain couples TRBV5-1 to TRBJ2-1, with D tentatively TRBD1 (6 bases). Looked up from germline, CDR1 is SGHRS and CDR2 is YFSETQ. The V end lost 4 bases, the J end lost 2 bases, and 13 bases lay between the germline ends. This CDR3 comprises 15 residues. DNA of the CDR3: TGCGCCAGCAGCCCCAATGCAGGGGCCTACAATGAGCAGTTCTTC. It encodes CASSPNAGAYNEQFF. The full variable domain, rest sourced from reference TRBV5-1 and TRBJ2-1, is KAGVTQTPRYLIKTRGQQVTLSCSPISGHRSVSWYQQTPGQGLQFLFEYFSETQRNKGNFPGRFSGRQFSNSRSEMNVSTLELGDSALYLCASSPNAGAYNEQFFGPGTRLTVL.

This clonotype turned up a few times. V and J are TRBV9 and TRBJ2-5; D uncertain. Germline loops: CDR1 SGDLS, CDR2 YYNGEE. CDR3 length: 13 amino acids. V lost 3 bases, J lost 1 base, and 7 bases lay in between. CDR3 loop: CASSASGQETQYF. CDR3 nucleotides: TGTGCCAGCAGCGCCTCGGGCCAAGAGACCCAGTACTTC. The full variable domain, with the rest looked up from reference TRBV9 and TRBJ2-5, is DSGVTQTPKHLITATGQRVTLRCSPRSGDLSVYWYQQSLDQGLQFLIQYYNGEERAKGNILERFSAQQFPDLHSELNLSSLELGDSALYFCASSASGQETQYFGPGTRLLVL.

This clonotype turned up a few times. This chain connects TRBV20-1 to TRBJ2-7; D is unclear. Deletions cut 5 bases from V and 6 bases from J, with 17 bases between. Germline CDR1 is DFQATT and CDR2 is SNEGSKA (reference sequence). The CDR3 is made up of 13 amino acids. CDR3 protein: CSAPAPASGEQYF. DNA for the CDR3: TGCAGTGCTCCCGCTCCGGCCTCGGGCGAGCAGTACTTC.

Ten or more counts support this clonotype. The V and J genes are TRBV5-1 and TRBJ1-2, with 10 bases identical to TRBD1. Losses at the gene ends were 4 bases for V and 2 bases for J; bases not matched to a gene: 2. The CDR3 runs 14 residues. CDR1 and CDR2 (germline): SGHRS, YFSETQ. The CDR3 loop is CASSEGQGNYGYTF. CDR3 coding DNA: TGCGCCAGCAGCGAGGGACAGGGGAACTATGGCTACACCTTC.

The rearrangement links TRBV12-3 or TRBV12-4 to TRBJ1-6, with TRBD1 identical over 7 bases. CDR3 length: 14 amino acids. The J segment lost 9 bases and the V segment lost 6 bases, leaving 8 bases of the junction unmatched. CDR3 loop: CASSQTGSGSPLHF. CDR3 sequence (DNA): TGTGCCAGCAGCCAGACAGGGTCGGGTTCACCCCTCCACTTT.

The CDR3 bases are TGTGCCAGCAGTTACTCGCAGGGTTACGAGCAGTACTTC. Translated, it gives CASSYSQGYEQYF. The genes are TRBV6-2 or TRBV6-3 and TRBJ2-7, with D perhaps TRBD1 (5 bases). The CDR3 length is 13 residues. V lost 0 bases and J lost 4, with 7 bases in between. Germline V gives CDR1 MNHEY, CDR2 SVGEGT.

CDR3 region: CASSEKGQETQYF. The CDR3 nucleotides read TGTGCCAGCAGTGAAAAGGGACAAGAGACCCAGTACTTC. The chain is built from TRBV6-1 and TRBJ2-5; D gene unclear. V was shortened by 2 bases and J by 2 bases, with 6 bases between the two germline ends. The germline V gene encodes CDR1 MNHNS and CDR2 SASEGT. This CDR3 region has 13 residues.